A single sample is the source of the 4 T cell receptor beta chains below, sequenced in a study of tumor-infiltrating lymphocytes in primary liver carcinoma. Making TCR beta cDNA involved roughly 0.55 ug total RNA and a constant-region primer. Libraries of TCR beta came from three nested multiplex PCR rounds with slightly modified ARM-PCR. The two initial PCR rounds, 9 to 11 cycles each, used TRBV1-TRBV30 forward and C-beta reverse primers. One entry per CDR3 protein results from TCRdb running MiXCR on the multiplex PCR reads. The sample comprises about 320,000 distinct CDR3 sequences, approximately 54% of which are singletons, and more than 15% rests with the top ten. Germline DNA was also extracted, with blood RNA taken from unsorted whole blood. Sequenced: peripheral blood. The origin of the receptors is a woman between 25 and 40 years old with primary liver carcinoma and hepatitis B virus infection.

Comments on this clonotype: The junction differs from germline at one of its ends, possibly a read error. The chain recombines TRBV11-2 with TRBJ2-1; 10 bases are a match to TRBD2. Germline CDR1 and CDR2: SGHAT and FQNNGV. CDR3 length: 17 residues. The CDR3 DNA is TGTGACAGCAGCTTAAGGGGAGCGGGAGGGTCATACAATGAGCAGTTCTTC. Protein product: CDSSLRGAGGSYNEQFF.

This clonotype was recorded a few times. This sequence joins TRBV14 and TRBJ2-2; possibly TRBD1 for D (5 bases). The CDR3 is 15 amino acids. V lost 1 base to trimming and J lost 5 bases, with 11 bases between them. Germline lookup yields CDR1 SGHDN and CDR2 FVKESK. The CDR3, as DNA: TGTGCCAGCAGCCAAGCGCAGGGAAGGACCGGGGAGCTGTTTTTT. It yields the protein CASSQAQGRTGELFF.

V gene TRBV6-1 combines with J gene TRBJ1-4, with D possibly matching TRBD1 (6 bases). Germline loops: CDR1 MNHNS, CDR2 SASEGT. The ends were cut back, 10 bases at V and 7 bases at J, with 19 bases in the middle. The CDR3 is 14 amino acids. The CDR3 sequence: CANRDQGGREKLFF. The CDR3 DNA follows: TGTGCCAACAGGGACCAGGGAGGCCGTGAAAAACTGTTTTTT.

With respect to this clonotype: This may come from a read error, since a much larger clone is one base off. J is TRBJ1-1 and V is TRBV29-1; unclear D gene. From germline, CDR1 is SQVTM and CDR2 ANQGSEA. Trimming shortened V by 5 bases and J by 3 bases, and 19 bases separated the two germline ends. This CDR3 has 15 residues. The CDR3 spells CSVSCYHYGDTEAFF. In DNA, the CDR3 is TGCAGCGTTTCATGTTATCATTATGGGGACACTGAAGCTTTCTTT.